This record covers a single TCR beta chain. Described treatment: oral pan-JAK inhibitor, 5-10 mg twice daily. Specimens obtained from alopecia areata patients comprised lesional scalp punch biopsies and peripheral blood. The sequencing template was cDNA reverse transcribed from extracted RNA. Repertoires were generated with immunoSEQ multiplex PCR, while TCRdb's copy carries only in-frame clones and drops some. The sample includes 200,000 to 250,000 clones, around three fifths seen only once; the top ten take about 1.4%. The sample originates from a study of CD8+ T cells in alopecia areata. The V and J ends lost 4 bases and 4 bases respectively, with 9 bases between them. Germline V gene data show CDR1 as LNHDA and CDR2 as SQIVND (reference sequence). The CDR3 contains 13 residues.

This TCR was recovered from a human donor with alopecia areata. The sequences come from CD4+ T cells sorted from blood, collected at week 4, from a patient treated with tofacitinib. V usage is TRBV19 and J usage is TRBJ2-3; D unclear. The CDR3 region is CASSTGVPDTQYF. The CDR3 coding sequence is TGTGCCAGTAGTACGGGCGTCCCAGATACGCAGTATTTT.